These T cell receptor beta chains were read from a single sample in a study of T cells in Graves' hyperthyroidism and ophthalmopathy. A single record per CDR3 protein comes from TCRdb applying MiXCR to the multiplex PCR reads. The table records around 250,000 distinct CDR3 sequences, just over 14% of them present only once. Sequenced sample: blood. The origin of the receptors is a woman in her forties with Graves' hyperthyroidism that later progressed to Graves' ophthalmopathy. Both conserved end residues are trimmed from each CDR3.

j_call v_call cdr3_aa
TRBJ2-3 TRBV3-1 ASSQGGCTQY
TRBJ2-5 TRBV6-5 ASRYGSVQETQY
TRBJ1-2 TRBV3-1 ASSQDPAARGYT
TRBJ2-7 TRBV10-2 ASSVGQGSYEQY
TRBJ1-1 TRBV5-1 ASMGPMNTEAF
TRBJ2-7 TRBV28 ASSLLGKGSSYEQY
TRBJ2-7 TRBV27 ASSLTPHEQY
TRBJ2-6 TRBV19 ASSSRTGGSAGANVLT
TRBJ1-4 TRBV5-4 ASSLVTGQGREKLF
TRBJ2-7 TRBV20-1 SARHPTGRGVSEQY
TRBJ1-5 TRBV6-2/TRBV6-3 ASSYDRGGQPQH
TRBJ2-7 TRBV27 ASSLTGVKIAYEQY
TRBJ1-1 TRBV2 ASRFSGLRDTEAF
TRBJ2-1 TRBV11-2 ASSLWTSGNYEQF
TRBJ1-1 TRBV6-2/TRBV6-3 ASSDPGTGVDTEAF
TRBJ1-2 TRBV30 AWRATGDLYGYT
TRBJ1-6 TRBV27 ASSFRGRNNSPLH
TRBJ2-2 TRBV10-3 AIGPVSGGELF
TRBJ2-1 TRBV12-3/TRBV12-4 ASSRGTSGSYMDEQF
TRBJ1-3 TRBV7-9 ASRPSSGNTIY
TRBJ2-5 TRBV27 ASSFWGEETQY
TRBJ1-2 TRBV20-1 SARATSNYGYT
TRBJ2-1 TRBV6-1 ASSPKRSYNEQF
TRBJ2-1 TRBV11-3 ASSLTIHNEQF
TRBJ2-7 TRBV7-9 ASSLVLGYNEQY
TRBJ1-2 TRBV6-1 ASSEGGHYGYT
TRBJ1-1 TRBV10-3 AIRDGGQGGTEAF
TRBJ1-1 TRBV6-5 ASSYNREAEAF
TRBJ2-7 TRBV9 ASSVGDSTYEQY
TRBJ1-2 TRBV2 ASSEALGSAGQGSNHYGYT
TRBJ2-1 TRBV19 ASSPNSGTRNYNEQF